A single sample gave rise to the 25 T cell receptor beta chains below, sequenced in a study of blood T cell repertoires in COVID-19. TCRdb's table, derived via immunoSEQ multiplex PCR, lists solely in-frame clones and lacks some. The sample includes about 87,000 clones, about 85% of them seen just once. Sequencing input: peripheral blood. The receptor source for this set is a woman at least 80 years old with COVID-19, enrolled during active disease.

The chain carries TRBV6-5 and TRBJ1-1; possible D gene TRBD1, 5 bases. This CDR3 has 15 amino acids. Germline CDR1 reads MNHEY; CDR2 reads SVGAGI. V was pared by 6 bases and J by 11 bases, with 25 bases between. CDR3 protein: CASSQLTGGTLRAFF. The CDR3 nucleotides are TGTGCCAGCAGCCAACTCACCGGCGGGACTTTGAGGGCTTTCTTT.

Here the CDR3 DNA reads TGTGCCAGCTCACCAAACCAGGGGCTCAACGGCTACACCTTC. Amino acids: CASSPNQGLNGYTF. The chain recombines TRBV18 with TRBJ1-2, with D possibly matching TRBD1 (6 bases). V dropped 2 bases and J dropped 8 bases, with 15 bases sitting between them. In germline, CDR1 is KGHSH, CDR2 LQKENI. The CDR3 extends over 14 amino acids.

This sequence joins TRBV28 and TRBJ2-7; TRBD1 aligns across 9 bases. The CDR3 is 13 residues long. The trim removed 6 bases at V and 8 bases at J, leaving 8 bases unmatched. Germline V lookup: CDR1 MDHEN, CDR2 SYDVKM. As DNA, the CDR3 is TGTGCCAGCAGGGGACAGGGTTTTTTCAAGCAGTACTTC. Translating it yields CASRGQGFFKQYF.

The V and J genes are TRBV30 and TRBJ1-5; a weak D match, TRBD1 (5 bases). CDR1 is GTSNPN and CDR2 is SVGIG in the germline V gene (reference sequence). The V gene lost 4 bases and the J gene lost 9 bases, with 16 bases spanning the gap. The CDR3 has 13 residues. In DNA, the CDR3 is TGTGCCTGGAAACTTAAGGGGCCGATGCCCCAGCATTTT. This encodes CAWKLKGPMPQHF.

This sequence joins TRBV5-1 and TRBJ2-1, with 7 bases aligning to TRBD1. Germline V lookup: CDR1 SGHRS, CDR2 YFSETQ. The V and J ends lost 2 bases and 7 bases, in that order; junction bases with no gene match: 6. The length of the CDR3 is 14 residues. CDR3 DNA sequence: TGCGCCAGCAGCTTTGAGGGGGCAAGGAATGAGCAGTTCTTC. Amino acid sequence: CASSFEGARNEQFF.

The chain joins TRBV7-2 to TRBJ1-1; D is uncertain. V was pared by 5 bases and J by 3 bases, with 10 bases between. CDR1 is SGHTA, CDR2 FQGNSA, per germline. This CDR3 has 13 amino acids. CDR3 loop: CASSLLRDTEAFF. The CDR3 DNA follows: TGTGCCAGCAGCCTTCTGAGGGACACTGAAGCTTTCTTT. Complete variable domain (other parts from reference TRBV7-2 and TRBJ1-1): GAGVSQSPSNKVTEKGKDVELRCDPISGHTALYWYRQSLGQGLEFLIYFQGNSAPDKSGLPSDRFSAERTGGSVSTLTIQRTQQEDSAVYLCASSLLRDTEAFFGQGTRLTVV.

The rearrangement uses TRBV18 and TRBJ2-7, with 7 bases aligning to TRBD1. This CDR3 is built from 14 residues. CDR1 KGHSH and CDR2 LQKENI come from the germline V gene. The J segment lost 2 bases and the V segment lost 3 bases, leaving 4 bases of the junction unmatched. CDR3 amino acids: CASSPYTGAYEQYF. As DNA, the CDR3 is TGTGCCAGCTCACCCTACACAGGGGCCTACGAGCAGTACTTC.

The genes are TRBV7-3 and TRBJ2-2; TRBD2 agrees at 11 bases. CDR3 length: 17 amino acids. CDR1 SGHTA and CDR2 FQGTGA come from the germline V gene. The trim removed 5 bases at V and 7 bases at J, leaving 12 bases unmatched. CDR3 region: CASSPTSGIRSGGELFF. CDR3 nucleotides: TGTGCCAGCAGCCCGACTAGCGGGATAAGAAGTGGCGGGGAGCTGTTTTTT.

The chain joins TRBV24-1 to TRBJ1-5, with D possibly being TRBD1 (6 bases). CDR1 and CDR2 (germline): KGHDR, SFDVKD. The V end was cut by 7 bases, the J end by 2 bases, with 17 bases between. This CDR3 has 16 residues. The CDR3 coding sequence is TGTGCCACCAGAATGCAGGGGATTTGGGGCAATCAGCCCCAGCATTTT. It translates to CATRMQGIWGNQPQHF.

This clone was detected a few times. This chain joins TRBV25-1 and TRBJ2-7, with a weak D call TRBD1 (5 bases). Germline assignment: CDR1 MGHDK and CDR2 SYGVNS. This CDR3 region has 12 residues. V lost 1 base, J lost 4 bases, and 5 bases lay in between. CDR3 nucleotide sequence: TGTGCCAGCAGTGAATCAGGGTACGAGCAGTACTTC. Translated, it gives CASSESGYEQYF.

The V call is TRBV2, the J call TRBJ1-1, with a possible D match to TRBD1 (5 bases). V was pared by 4 bases and J by 6 bases, with 18 bases between. The germline V gene encodes CDR1 SNHLY and CDR2 FYNNEI. The CDR3 runs 15 residues. CDR3 bases: TGTGCCAGCAGTGTTCTTTGGGGGGGTAACGCTGAAGCTTTCTTT. Amino acids: CASSVLWGGNAEAFF.

The rearrangement joins TRBV19 to TRBJ2-7; 8 bases align to TRBD1. This CDR3 is built from 15 residues. With 9 bases clipped from V and 4 bases from J, the junction kept 14 bases outside the gene matches. Germline V gene data show CDR1 as LNHDA and CDR2 as SQIVND (reference sequence). The CDR3 DNA reads as TGTGCCAGCGCTCACCCGGGGACAGGACAATACGAGCAGTACTTC. It is translated as CASAHPGTGQYEQYF.

The rearrangement links TRBV5-1 to TRBJ1-2; TRBD1 matches 11 bases. The CDR3 loop spans 16 amino acids. V lost 0 bases and J lost 4; bases outside the gene matches: 5. Germline values: CDR1 SGHRS, CDR2 YFSETQ. CDR3 sequence: CASSLVWTGGPYGYTF. In DNA form, the CDR3 reads TGCGCCAGCAGCTTGGTCTGGACAGGGGGCCCCTATGGCTACACCTTC. Looking up the rest from reference TRBV5-1 and TRBJ1-2 gives the full variable domain: KAGVTQTPRYLIKTRGQQVTLSCSPISGHRSVSWYQQTPGQGLQFLFEYFSETQRNKGNFPGRFSGRQFSNSRSEMNVSTLELGDSALYLCASSLVWTGGPYGYTFGSGTRLTVV.

The CDR3 nucleotides are TGCGCCAGCAGCCAAGACCGCTACGAGCAGTACTTC. It codes for CASSQDRYEQYF. The chain employs TRBV4-1 and TRBJ2-7; no reliable D call. Germline V CDR1 and CDR2: MGHRA, YSYEKL. V was shortened by 0 bases and J by 3 bases, with 3 bases between the two germline ends. The CDR3 has 12 amino acids.

This chain uses TRBV30 with TRBJ2-7; 12 bases line up with TRBD1. CDR3 size: 14 residues. Unmatched junction bases numbered 7, after V lost 3 bases and J lost 7 bases. Germline V gene sequence: CDR1 GTSNPN, CDR2 SVGIG (reference sequence). This CDR3 reads CAWSDGTGGIEQYF. CDR3 coding DNA: TGTGCCTGGAGCGACGGGACAGGGGGCATAGAGCAGTACTTC.

This clone was picked up a small number of times. J is TRBJ2-1 and V is TRBV27, with unresolved D. This CDR3 has 15 residues. CDR1 and CDR2 from the germline V gene are MNHEY and SMNVEV (reference sequence). V was cut by 3 bases and J by 1 base, with 10 bases left in between. The CDR3 DNA sequence: TGTGCCAGCAGTTTGGAGCATAAGTCCTACAATGAGCAGTTCTTC. Its translation is CASSLEHKSYNEQFF.

The genes are TRBV28 and TRBJ2-3; TRBD2 aligns across 14 bases. Germline lookup yields CDR1 MDHEN and CDR2 SYDVKM. Trimming removed 4 bases from V and 6 bases from J; junction bases left unmatched: 15. CDR3 length: 19 residues. The CDR3 nucleotides are TGTGCCAGCAGTTCCCTTCTGGGACTAGCGGGAGTAATTACCGATACGCAGTATTTT. Encoded protein: CASSSLLGLAGVITDTQYF.

The chain is built from TRBV27 and TRBJ2-7, with D possibly TRBD1 on 5 matching bases. Per the germline V gene, CDR1 is MNHEY and CDR2 is SMNVEV (reference sequence). CDR3 size: 14 residues. V lost 4 bases to trimming and J lost 3 bases, with 13 bases between them. This CDR3 reads CASSSRVPLYEQYF. CDR3 nucleotides: TGTGCCAGCAGTTCCAGGGTCCCCCTCTACGAGCAGTACTTC.

The chain recombines TRBV28 with TRBJ2-5; 7 bases line up with TRBD1. The V gene's germline CDR1 is MDHEN and CDR2 SYDVKM. The V and J ends lost 6 bases and 4 bases, in that order; junction bases with no gene match: 11. This CDR3 contains 15 residues. The CDR3 sequence is CASRSTGSGGETQYF. The CDR3 bases are TGTGCCAGCAGGTCGACAGGGTCCGGTGGAGAGACCCAGTACTTC.

In its sample, this clone was seen once. The chain couples TRBV5-1 to TRBJ1-2; D is unclear. Germline assignment: CDR1 SGHRS and CDR2 YFSETQ. V was cut by 3 bases and J by 1 base, with 10 bases left in between. The CDR3 contains 14 residues. The CDR3: CASSYGGLNYGYTF. In DNA form, the CDR3 reads TGCGCCAGCAGCTACGGAGGGCTTAACTATGGCTACACCTTC.

The chain combines TRBV9 with TRBJ1-2; possibly TRBD1 for D (5 bases). This CDR3 has 17 residues. Germline V lookup: CDR1 SGDLS, CDR2 YYNGEE. The V and J ends lost 0 bases and 5 bases respectively, with 20 bases between them. CDR3 sequence reads: CASSVATGGWGLYGYTF. CDR3 nucleotide sequence: TGTGCCAGCAGCGTAGCTACAGGTGGTTGGGGTCTTTATGGCTACACCTTC.

The chain is built from TRBV4-1 and TRBJ1-5, with TRBD1 as a possible D gene (5 bases). The CDR3 is 14 amino acids. Germline V CDR1 and CDR2: MGHRA, YSYEKL. V gave up 0 bases and J gave up 8 bases, with 11 bases separating them. CDR3: CASSQEGRVEPQHF. The CDR3 DNA reads as TGCGCCAGCAGCCAAGAAGGCAGGGTCGAGCCCCAGCATTTT.

The genes are TRBV5-1 and TRBJ2-7, with a possible D match to TRBD2 (6 bases). The V end was cut by 4 bases, the J end by 5 bases, with 19 bases between. CDR3 length equals 15 residues. Germline CDR1 is SGHRS and CDR2 is YFSETQ. CDR3 amino acids: CASSDLRAGRDEQYF. As DNA, the CDR3 is TGCGCCAGCAGCGATTTAAGGGCGGGAAGAGACGAGCAGTACTTC.

The V gene is TRBV19, the J gene TRBJ2-1; D uncertain. The CDR3 runs 15 residues. In germline, CDR1 is LNHDA, CDR2 SQIVND (reference sequence). Trimming left V 5 bases short and J 4 bases short, with 15 bases between. The CDR3 DNA reads TGTGCCAGTAGTCTCGACTCCTCTCGGTACAATGAGCAGTTCTTC. Residues: CASSLDSSRYNEQFF.

V is TRBV6-1 and J is TRBJ1-3; a possible D gene is TRBD1 (6 bases). Trimming removed 3 bases from V and 0 bases from J, with 15 bases in between. The CDR3 is 17 amino acids. Germline loops: CDR1 MNHNS, CDR2 SASEGT. The CDR3 region has the DNA TGTGCCAGCAGTGACCTGGGGGGGCCAAGCTCTGGAAACACCATATATTTT. Protein sequence: CASSDLGGPSSGNTIYF.